One T cell receptor (beta chain) is described in this entry. Its antigen is not identified. 13 Jbeta primers and 60 Vbeta primers were used for the PCR. The method was immunoSEQ multiplex PCR; TCRdb's version includes in-frame clones alone and lacks a portion of them. This sample has around 140,000 clones, with around 78% found just once. The data originate from a study of cytomegalovirus exposure and HLA in healthy donors. Overall study findings and caveats: The classifier, whose performance was assessed in both the original and validation cohorts, reportedly diagnosed cytomegalovirus status with high specificity and sensitivity. Later, an analysis showed that TCR beta chains associated with HLA were more clonally expanded than others that were equally common. A link between a missense DCLRE1C variant and TCR beta V- and J-gene trimming emerged from a later analysis.

The CDR3 spans 14 residues. V shed 1 base and J shed 5 bases, with 9 bases lying between them. CDR1 WNHNN and CDR2 SYGVQD come from the germline V gene (reference sequence). The sequenced sample consisted of PBMCs. This chain connects TRBV10-1 to TRBJ2-1; D is unresolved. The receptor's source is a woman in her thirties or forties in good health and CMV-seropositive. The CDR3 reads CASSEYEADNEQFF. CDR3 sequence (DNA): TGCGCCAGCAGTGAGTACGAGGCCGACAATGAGCAGTTCTTC.